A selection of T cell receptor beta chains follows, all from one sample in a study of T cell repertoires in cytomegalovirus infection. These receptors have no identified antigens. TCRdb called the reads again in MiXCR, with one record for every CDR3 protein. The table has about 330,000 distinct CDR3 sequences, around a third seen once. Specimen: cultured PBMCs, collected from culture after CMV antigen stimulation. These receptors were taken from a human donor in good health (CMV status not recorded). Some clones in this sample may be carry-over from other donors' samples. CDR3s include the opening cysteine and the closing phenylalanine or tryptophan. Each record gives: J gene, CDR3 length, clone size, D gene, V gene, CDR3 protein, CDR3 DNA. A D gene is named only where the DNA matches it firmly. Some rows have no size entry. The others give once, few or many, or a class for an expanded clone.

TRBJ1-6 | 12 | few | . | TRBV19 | CASSIEDSRIHF | TGTGCCAGTAGTATAGAAGACAGCCGCATCCACTTT
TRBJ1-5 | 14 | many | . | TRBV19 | CASSGQSRRQPQHF | TGTGCCAGTAGCGGACAAAGCCGAAGGCAGCCCCAGCATTTT
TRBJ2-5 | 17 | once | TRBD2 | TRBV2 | CASRGGTSGRAQETQYF | TGTGCCAGCAGAGGCGGGACTAGCGGGAGGGCCCAAGAGACCCAGTACTTC
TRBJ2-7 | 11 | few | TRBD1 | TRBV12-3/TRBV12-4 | CASSLGTGQYF | TGTGCCAGCAGTTTAGGGACAGGGCAGTACTTC
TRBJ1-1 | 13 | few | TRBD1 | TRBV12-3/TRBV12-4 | CASNSDRGRGAFF | TGTGCCAGCAACTCAGACAGGGGCCGTGGAGCTTTCTTT
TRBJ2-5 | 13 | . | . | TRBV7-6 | CASSLTFRETQYF | TGTGCCAGCAGCTTAACGTTTCGAGAGACCCAGTACTTC
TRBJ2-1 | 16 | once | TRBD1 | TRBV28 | CASSFSRQGNDYEQFF | TGTGCCAGCAGTTTCAGTCGACAGGGGAATGATTATGAGCAGTTCTTC
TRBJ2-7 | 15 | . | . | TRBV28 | CASSLSGGEWYEQYF | TGTGCCAGCAGTTTATCGGGTGGGGAATGGTACGAGCAGTACTTC
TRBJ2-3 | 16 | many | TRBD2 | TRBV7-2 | CASSGALGGSWDTQYF | TGTGCCAGCAGCGGGGCGCTGGGCGGGAGCTGGGATACGCAGTATTTT
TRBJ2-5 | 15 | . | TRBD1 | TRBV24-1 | CATSGQGANQETQYF | TGTGCCACTAGTGGACAGGGGGCGAACCAAGAGACCCAGTACTTC
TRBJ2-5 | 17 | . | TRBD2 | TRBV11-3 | CASSLTSGRAWSLTQYF | TGTGCCAGCAGCTTGACTAGCGGGAGGGCGTGGTCGCTGACCCAGTACTTC
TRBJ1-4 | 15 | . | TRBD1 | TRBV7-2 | CASSSSLGGGEKLFF | TGTGCCAGCAGCTCCTCTTTGGGAGGGGGCGAAAAACTGTTTTTT
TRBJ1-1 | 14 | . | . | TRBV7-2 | CASSHGQQNTEAFF | TGTGCCAGCAGTCATGGACAGCAGAACACTGAAGCTTTCTTT
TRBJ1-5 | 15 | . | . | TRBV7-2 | CASSLVAGPNQPQHF | TGTGCCAGCAGCTTAGTGGCAGGGCCTAATCAGCCCCAGCATTTT
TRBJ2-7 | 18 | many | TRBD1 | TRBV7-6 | CASSLILSDRESFYEQYF | TGTGCCAGCAGCTTAATCCTCTCAGACAGGGAAAGTTTCTACGAGCAGTACTTC
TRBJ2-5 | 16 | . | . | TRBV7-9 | CASRSLASIPSETQYF | TGTGCCAGCAGGTCCCTAGCTTCTATACCCTCGGAGACCCAGTACTTC
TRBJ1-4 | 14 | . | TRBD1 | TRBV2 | CASTHRGANEKLFF | TGTGCCAGCACTCACAGGGGTGCTAATGAAAAACTGTTTTTT
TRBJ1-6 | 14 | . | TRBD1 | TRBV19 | CASSAGQGNSPLHF | TGTGCCAGTAGTGCCGGACAGGGTAATTCACCCCTCCACTTT
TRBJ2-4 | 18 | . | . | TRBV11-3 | CASSLATSGPQTKNIQYF | TGTGCCAGCAGCTTAGCCACAAGCGGGCCCCAGACCAAAAACATTCAGTACTTC
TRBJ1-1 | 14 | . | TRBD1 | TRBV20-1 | CSASRDSGFGLAFF | TGCAGTGCTAGCCGGGACAGTGGCTTCGGCTTAGCTTTCTTT
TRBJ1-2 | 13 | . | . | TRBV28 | CASSFYPGLGYTF | TGTGCCAGCAGTTTTTATCCGGGGCTTGGCTACACCTTC
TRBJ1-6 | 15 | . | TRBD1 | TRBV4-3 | CASSRNRGTYSPLHF | TGCGCCAGCAGCCGGAACAGGGGTACTTATTCACCCCTCCACTTT
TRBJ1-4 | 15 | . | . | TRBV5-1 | CASRPGVATNEKLFF | TGCGCCAGTCGCCCGGGAGTTGCAACTAATGAAAAACTGTTTTTT
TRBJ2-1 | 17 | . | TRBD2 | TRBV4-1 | CASSQPPGLAGTNEQFF | TGCGCCAGCAGCCAACCCCCGGGACTAGCGGGAACCAATGAGCAGTTCTTC
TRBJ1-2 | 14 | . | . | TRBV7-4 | CASSLGTVDYGYTF | TGTGCCAGCAGCTTAGGCACAGTGGACTATGGCTACACCTTC
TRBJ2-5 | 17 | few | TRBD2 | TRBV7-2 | CASSLGSAGGPWETQYF | TGTGCCAGCAGCTTAGGGTCGGCGGGAGGGCCTTGGGAGACCCAGTACTTC
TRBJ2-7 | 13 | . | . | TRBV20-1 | CSVRGVASGEQYF | TGCAGTGTCAGGGGGGTTGCTTCCGGGGAGCAGTACTTC
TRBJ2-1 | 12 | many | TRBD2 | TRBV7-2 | CASSKGRDEQFF | TGTGCCAGCAGCAAGGGGAGGGATGAGCAGTTCTTC
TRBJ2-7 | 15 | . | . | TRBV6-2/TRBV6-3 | CASSGLRDATYEQYF | TGTGCCAGCAGTGGCCTGAGGGACGCAACCTACGAGCAGTACTTC
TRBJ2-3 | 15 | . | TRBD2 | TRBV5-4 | CASSFGLANTDTQYF | TGTGCCAGCAGTTTCGGACTAGCGAACACAGATACGCAGTATTTT
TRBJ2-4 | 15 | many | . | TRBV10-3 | CAISESGVAKNIQYF | TGTGCCATCAGTGAGTCAGGGGTGGCCAAAAACATTCAGTACTTC
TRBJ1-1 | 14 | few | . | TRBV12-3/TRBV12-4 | CASSRHTGNTEAFF | TGTGCCAGCAGTCGACACACAGGGAACACTGAAGCTTTCTTT
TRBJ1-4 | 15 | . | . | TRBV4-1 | CASSLRAGENEKLFF | TGCGCCAGCAGCCTACGGGCAGGGGAAAATGAAAAACTGTTTTTT